This T cell receptor beta chain appears in the sequencing data of a study of blood T cell repertoires in COVID-19 (dated by TCRdb to 2018 to 2021). About the study as a whole: Samples from collaborators originated in the United States, Italy and Spain and spanned both the acute and convalescent phases of COVID-19. The material from the prospective study consisted of cDNA or gDNA derived from T cells, B-cell-depleted T cells, or PBMCs. Deeply sampled blood TCRbeta repertoires from subjects exposed to, actively infected with, or recovered from COVID-19 were included in the dataset. The repertoires were made available in a free public database intended to serve as a resource for research on the immune response to SARS-CoV-2. Samples came from the ongoing ImmuneRACE study (first 160 participants) plus 1,254 subjects from 6 global collaborators. A de-identified subject ID, COVID-19 status, age in years and sex were almost always included in the sample metadata. Where available, HLA class I and class II types were taken from metadata supplied by the sample provider and were not determined by assay-based typing.

Findings and caveats that apply to the study as a whole: The amount of clinical and demographic metadata varied by source and participant and was provided uncurated.

TCRbeta CDR3 regions were amplified from genomic DNA using the immunoSEQ Assay, a bias-controlled multiplex PCR. The source study handled its data this way. Within the assay, amplification of reference gene primers was used to estimate how many nucleated cells each sample contained. To quantify the absolute abundance of each unique TCRbeta CDR3 rearrangement, sequence reads were collapsed and filtered. For each sample, productive Simpson clonality was calculated by taking the square root of Simpson's diversity index across productive rearrangements. Sourced from immuneACCESS, this table was stored by TCRdb with only in-frame sequences that have V and J called. A share of the clones is absent; for the studies checked, an unresolved V gene accounts for under half, and the remainder has no known explanation. D and trimming come from the DNA, and the V and J calls and clone size come from that table. Present in this sample are 100,000 to 120,000 clones, 85% to 90% of which were seen just once. 3.5% to 5% of the sample is taken by the ten largest.

CDR1 and CDR2, looked up from the germline V gene, are MDHEN and SYDVKM. The CDR3 covers 16 residues, taking in both the cysteine and the phenylalanine. Only the CDR3 region is kept as DNA, spanning 48 bases read in frame from base 1. Ends trimmed: V by 3 bases, J by 3 bases; bases unmatched to a gene: 8. To note about this clone: There is no known antigen for this receptor. Per-base qualities were not stored, and no clone one base away is much larger.

The collaborating institutions used their own protocols to collect whole blood in K2EDTA tubes. Collaborator samples were shipped for TCRbeta analysis as frozen whole blood, isolated PBMCs, or DNA extracted from either sample type. This sequence was found in a man in his fifties or sixties with acute or convalescent COVID-19. The chain employs TRBV28 and TRBJ1-2; TRBD1 fits 9 bases in the junction. Sequencing input: peripheral blood. The nucleotides read TGTGCCAGCAGTTTGGGACAGGGTATTCGCTACTATGGCTACACCTTC. The translation is CASSLGQGIRYYGYTF.